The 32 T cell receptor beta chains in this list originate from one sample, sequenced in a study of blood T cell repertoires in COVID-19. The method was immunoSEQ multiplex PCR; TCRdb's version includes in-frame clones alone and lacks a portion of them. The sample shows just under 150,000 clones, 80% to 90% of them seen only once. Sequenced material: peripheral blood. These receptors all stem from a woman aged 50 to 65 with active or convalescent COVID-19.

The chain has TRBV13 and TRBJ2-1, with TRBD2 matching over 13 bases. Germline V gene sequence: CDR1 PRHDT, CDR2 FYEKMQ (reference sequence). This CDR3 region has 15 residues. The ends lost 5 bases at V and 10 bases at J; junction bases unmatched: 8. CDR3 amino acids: CASSPGLAGVNEQFF. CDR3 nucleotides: TGTGCCAGCAGCCCCGGACTAGCGGGAGTTAACGAGCAGTTCTTC.

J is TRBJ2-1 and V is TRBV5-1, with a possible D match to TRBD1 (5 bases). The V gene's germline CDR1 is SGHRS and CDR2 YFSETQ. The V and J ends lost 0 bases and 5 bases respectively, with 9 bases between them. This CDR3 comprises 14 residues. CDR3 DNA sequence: TGCGCCAGCAGCTTGGGGAGCAGGGACAATGAGCAGTTCTTC. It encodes CASSLGSRDNEQFF.

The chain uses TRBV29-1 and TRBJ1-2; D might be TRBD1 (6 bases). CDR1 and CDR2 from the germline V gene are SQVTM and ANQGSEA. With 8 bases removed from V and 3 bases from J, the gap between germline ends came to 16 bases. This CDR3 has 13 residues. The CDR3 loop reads CSIRQDGHYGYTF. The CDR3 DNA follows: TGCAGCATCCGACAGGATGGGCACTATGGCTACACCTTC.

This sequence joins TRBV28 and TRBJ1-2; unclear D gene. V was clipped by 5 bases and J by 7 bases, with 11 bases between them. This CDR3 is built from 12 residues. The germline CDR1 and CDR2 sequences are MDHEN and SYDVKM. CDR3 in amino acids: CASSPAQAGYTF. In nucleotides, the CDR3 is TGTGCCAGCAGTCCGGCGCAGGCTGGCTACACCTTC.

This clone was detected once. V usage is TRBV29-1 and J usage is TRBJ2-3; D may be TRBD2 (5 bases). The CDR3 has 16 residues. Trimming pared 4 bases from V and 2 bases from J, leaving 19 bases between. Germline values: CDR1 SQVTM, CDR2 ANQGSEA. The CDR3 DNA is TGCAGCGTTGTAACGTTGGCTAGCAGTCCCACAGATACGCAGTATTTT. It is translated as CSVVTLASSPTDTQYF.

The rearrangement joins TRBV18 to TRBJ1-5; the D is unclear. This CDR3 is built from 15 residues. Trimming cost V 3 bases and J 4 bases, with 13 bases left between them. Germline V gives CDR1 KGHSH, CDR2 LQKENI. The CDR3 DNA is TGTGCCAGCTCACCGGAAATGGGGAGGAATCAGCCCCAGCATTTT. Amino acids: CASSPEMGRNQPQHF.

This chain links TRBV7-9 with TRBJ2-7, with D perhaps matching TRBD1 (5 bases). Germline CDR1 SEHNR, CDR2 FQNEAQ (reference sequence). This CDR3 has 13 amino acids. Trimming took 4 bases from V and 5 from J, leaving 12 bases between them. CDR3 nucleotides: TGTGCCAGCAGCTACTCAGGGATAAACGAGCAGTACTTC. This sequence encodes CASSYSGINEQYF.

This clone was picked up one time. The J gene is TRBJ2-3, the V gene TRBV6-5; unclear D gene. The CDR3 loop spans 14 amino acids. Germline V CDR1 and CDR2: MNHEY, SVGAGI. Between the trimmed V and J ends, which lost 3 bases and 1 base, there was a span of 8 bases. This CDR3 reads CASSYKLGTDTQYF. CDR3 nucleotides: TGTGCCAGCAGTTATAAACTCGGCACAGATACGCAGTATTTT.

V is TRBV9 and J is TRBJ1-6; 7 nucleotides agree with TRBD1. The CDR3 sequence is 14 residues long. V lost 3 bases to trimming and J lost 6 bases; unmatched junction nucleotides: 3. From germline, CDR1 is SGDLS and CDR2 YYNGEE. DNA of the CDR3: TGTGCCAGCAGCGCACAGGGGTCTAATTCACCCCTCCACTTT. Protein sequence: CASSAQGSNSPLHF.

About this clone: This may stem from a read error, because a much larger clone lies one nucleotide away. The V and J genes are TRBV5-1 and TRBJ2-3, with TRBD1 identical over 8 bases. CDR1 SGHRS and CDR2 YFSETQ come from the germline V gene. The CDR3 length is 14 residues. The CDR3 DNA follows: TGCGTCAGCAGCTTTCTAACAGGGGGAGATACGCAGTATTTT. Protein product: CVSSFLTGGDTQYF.

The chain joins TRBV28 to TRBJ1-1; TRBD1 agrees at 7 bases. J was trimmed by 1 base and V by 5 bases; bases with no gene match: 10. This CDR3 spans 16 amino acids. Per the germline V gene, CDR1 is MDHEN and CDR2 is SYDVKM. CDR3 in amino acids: CASSIPPQGGNTEAFF. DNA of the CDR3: TGTGCCAGCAGTATACCCCCCCAGGGGGGGAACACTGAAGCTTTCTTT.

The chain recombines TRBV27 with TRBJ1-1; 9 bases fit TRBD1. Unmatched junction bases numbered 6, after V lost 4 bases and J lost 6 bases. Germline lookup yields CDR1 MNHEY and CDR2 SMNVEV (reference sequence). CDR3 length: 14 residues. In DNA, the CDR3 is TGTGCCAGCAGTTCACCGGGACAGGGTCCTGAAGCTTTCTTT. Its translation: CASSSPGQGPEAFF.

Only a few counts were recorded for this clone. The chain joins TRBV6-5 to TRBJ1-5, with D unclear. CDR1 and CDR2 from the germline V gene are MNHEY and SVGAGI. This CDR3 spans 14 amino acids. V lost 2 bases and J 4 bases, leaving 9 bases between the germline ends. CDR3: CASSYREGNQPQHF. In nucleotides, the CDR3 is TGTGCCAGCAGTTACCGGGAGGGTAATCAGCCCCAGCATTTT.

The CDR3 sequence is CASSPGTGAPYEQYF. As DNA, the CDR3 is TGTGCCAGCTCACCAGGGACAGGGGCTCCCTACGAGCAGTACTTC. This chain connects TRBV18 to TRBJ2-7, with 10 bases that match TRBD1. J lost 2 bases, V lost 2 bases, and 3 bases had no gene match. Germline CDR1 KGHSH, CDR2 LQKENI. The CDR3 has 15 residues.

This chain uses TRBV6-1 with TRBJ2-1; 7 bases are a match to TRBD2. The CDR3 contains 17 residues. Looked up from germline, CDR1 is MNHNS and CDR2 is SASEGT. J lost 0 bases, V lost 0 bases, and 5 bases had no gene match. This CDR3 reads CASSEAEGRGSYNEQFF. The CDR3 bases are TGTGCCAGCAGTGAAGCCGAGGGGAGGGGCTCCTACAATGAGCAGTTCTTC.

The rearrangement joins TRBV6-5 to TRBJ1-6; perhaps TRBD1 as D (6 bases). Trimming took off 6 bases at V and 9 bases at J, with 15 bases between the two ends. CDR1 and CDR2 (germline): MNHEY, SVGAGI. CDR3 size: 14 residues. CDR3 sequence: CASRTQGAGSPLHF. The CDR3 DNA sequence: TGTGCCAGCAGGACACAGGGAGCCGGTTCACCCCTCCACTTT.

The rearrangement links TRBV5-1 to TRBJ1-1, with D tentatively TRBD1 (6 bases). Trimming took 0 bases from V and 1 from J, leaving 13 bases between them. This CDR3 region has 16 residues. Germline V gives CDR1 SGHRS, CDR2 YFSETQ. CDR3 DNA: TGCGCCAGCAGCTTGGAGGGACCCAGGGGGAACACTGAAGCTTTCTTT. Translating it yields CASSLEGPRGNTEAFF.

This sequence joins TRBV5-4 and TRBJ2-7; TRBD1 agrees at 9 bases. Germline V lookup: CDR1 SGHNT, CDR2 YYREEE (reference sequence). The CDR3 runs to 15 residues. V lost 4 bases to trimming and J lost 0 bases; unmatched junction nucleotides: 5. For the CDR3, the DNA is TGTGCCAGCAGCCCGGGACAGGGTGGCTCCTACGAGCAGTACTTC. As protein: CASSPGQGGSYEQYF.

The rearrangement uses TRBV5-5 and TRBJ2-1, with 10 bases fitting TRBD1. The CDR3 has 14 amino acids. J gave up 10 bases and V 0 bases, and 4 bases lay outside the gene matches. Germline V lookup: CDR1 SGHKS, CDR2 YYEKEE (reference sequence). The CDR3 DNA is TGTGCCAGCAGCTTGGGACAGGGGGCGAAGGAGCAGTTCTTC. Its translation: CASSLGQGAKEQFF.

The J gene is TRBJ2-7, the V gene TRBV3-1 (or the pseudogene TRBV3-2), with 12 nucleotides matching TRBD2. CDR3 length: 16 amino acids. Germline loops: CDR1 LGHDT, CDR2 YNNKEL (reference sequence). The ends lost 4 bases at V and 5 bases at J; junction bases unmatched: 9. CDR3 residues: CASSRRKLAGGDEQYF. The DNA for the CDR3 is TGTGCCAGCAGCCGGCGGAAACTAGCGGGAGGTGACGAGCAGTACTTC.

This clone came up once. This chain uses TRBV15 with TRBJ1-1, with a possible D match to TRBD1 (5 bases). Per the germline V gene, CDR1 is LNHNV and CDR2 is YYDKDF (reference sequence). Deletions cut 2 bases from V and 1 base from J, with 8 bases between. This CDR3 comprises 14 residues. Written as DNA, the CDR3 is TGTGCCACCAGCAGACCCGGACAGAACACTGAAGCTTTCTTT. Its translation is CATSRPGQNTEAFF.

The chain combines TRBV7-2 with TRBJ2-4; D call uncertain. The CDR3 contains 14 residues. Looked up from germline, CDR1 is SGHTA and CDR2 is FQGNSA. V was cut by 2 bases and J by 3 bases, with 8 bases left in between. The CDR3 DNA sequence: TGTGCCAGCAGCTTAACAGTCGACAAAAACATTCAGTACTTC. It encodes CASSLTVDKNIQYF. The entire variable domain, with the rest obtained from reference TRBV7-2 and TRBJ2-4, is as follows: GAGVSQSPSNKVTEKGKDVELRCDPISGHTALYWYRQSLGQGLEFLIYFQGNSAPDKSGLPSDRFSAERTGGSVSTLTIQRTQQEDSAVYLCASSLTVDKNIQYFGAGTRLSVL.

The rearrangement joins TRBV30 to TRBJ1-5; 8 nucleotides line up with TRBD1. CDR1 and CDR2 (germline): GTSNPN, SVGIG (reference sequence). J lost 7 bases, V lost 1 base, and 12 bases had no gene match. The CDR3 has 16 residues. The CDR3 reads CAWSGWQGASWQPQHF. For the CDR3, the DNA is TGTGCCTGGAGTGGTTGGCAGGGGGCTAGTTGGCAGCCCCAGCATTTT.

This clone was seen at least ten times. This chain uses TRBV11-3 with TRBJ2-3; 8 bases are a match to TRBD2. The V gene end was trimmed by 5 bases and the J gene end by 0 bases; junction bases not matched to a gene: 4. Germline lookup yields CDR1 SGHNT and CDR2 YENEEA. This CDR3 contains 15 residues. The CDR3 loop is CASSVSGASTDTQYF. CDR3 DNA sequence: TGTGCCAGCAGCGTTAGCGGGGCTAGCACAGATACGCAGTATTTT.

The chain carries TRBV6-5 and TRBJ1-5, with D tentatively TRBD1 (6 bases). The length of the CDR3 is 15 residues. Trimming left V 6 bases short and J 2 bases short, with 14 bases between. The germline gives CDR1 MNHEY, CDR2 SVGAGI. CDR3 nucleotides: TGTGCCAGCAGAACCACAGGGTCGGGCAATCAGCCCCAGCATTTT. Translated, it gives CASRTTGSGNQPQHF.

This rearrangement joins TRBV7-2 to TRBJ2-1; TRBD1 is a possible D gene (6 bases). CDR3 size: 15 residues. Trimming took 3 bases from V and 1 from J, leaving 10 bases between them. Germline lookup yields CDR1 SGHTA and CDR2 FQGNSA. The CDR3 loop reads CASSFFRGSYNEQFF. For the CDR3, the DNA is TGTGCCAGCAGCTTTTTCAGGGGATCCTACAATGAGCAGTTCTTC.

CDR3 nucleotide sequence: TGTGCCAGCAGTCTCTCCCAGGGGATCGGCTACACCTTC. It is translated as CASSLSQGIGYTF. The chain employs TRBV2 and TRBJ1-2, with D perhaps matching TRBD1 (6 bases). The CDR3 contains 13 residues. Per the germline V gene, CDR1 is SNHLY and CDR2 is FYNNEI. Trimming pared 5 bases from V and 8 bases from J, leaving 15 bases between.

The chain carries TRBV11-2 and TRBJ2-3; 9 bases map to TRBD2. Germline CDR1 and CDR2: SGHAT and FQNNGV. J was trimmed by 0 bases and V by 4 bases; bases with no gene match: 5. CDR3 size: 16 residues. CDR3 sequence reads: CASSWGGGASTDTQYF. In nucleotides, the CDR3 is TGTGCCAGCAGCTGGGGCGGGGGGGCTAGCACAGATACGCAGTATTTT.

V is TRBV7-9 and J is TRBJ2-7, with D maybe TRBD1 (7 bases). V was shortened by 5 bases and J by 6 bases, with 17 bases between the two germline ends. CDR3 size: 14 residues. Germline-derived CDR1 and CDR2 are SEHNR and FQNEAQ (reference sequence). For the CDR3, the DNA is TGTGCCAGCAGCAACTCAGGGGGGACGGGCGAGCAGTACTTC. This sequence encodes CASSNSGGTGEQYF.

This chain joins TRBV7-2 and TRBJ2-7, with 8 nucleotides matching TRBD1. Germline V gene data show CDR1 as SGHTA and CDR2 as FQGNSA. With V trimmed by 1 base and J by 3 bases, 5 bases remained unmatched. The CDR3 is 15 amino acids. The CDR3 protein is CASSLVPGQGYEQYF. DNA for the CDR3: TGTGCCAGCAGCTTAGTTCCTGGACAGGGCTACGAGCAGTACTTC.

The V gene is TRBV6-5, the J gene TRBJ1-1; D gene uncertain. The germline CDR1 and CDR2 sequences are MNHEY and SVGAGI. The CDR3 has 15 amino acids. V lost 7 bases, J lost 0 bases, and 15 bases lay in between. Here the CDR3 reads CASTRGGRMNTEAFF. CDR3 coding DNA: TGTGCCAGCACCAGAGGCGGCAGAATGAACACTGAAGCTTTCTTT.

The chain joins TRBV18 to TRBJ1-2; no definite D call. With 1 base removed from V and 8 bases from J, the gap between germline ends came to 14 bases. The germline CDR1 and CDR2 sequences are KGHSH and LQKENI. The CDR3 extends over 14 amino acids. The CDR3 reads CASSPLVGVRGYTF. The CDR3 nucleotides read TGTGCCAGCTCACCACTGGTCGGGGTAAGGGGCTACACCTTC.